This TCR beta chain was sequenced during a study of blood T cell repertoires in COVID-19 (TCRdb year 2020). In terms of the full investigation: Collaborator samples came from the United States, Italy and Spain and covered acute and convalescent phases of COVID-19. The samples were drawn from two sources: the first 160 participants of the ongoing ImmuneRACE study, and 1,000 to 1,500 subjects contributed by 6 global collaborators. Nearly every sample came with metadata listing a de-identified subject ID, COVID-19 status, age in years and sex. HLA class I and class II types, where available, came from metadata supplied by the sample provider rather than from assay-based typing. The dataset comprised deeply sampled blood TCRbeta repertoires from subjects exposed to, actively infected with, or recovered from COVID-19. The repertoires were released in a freely available public database meant as a resource for research on the immune response to SARS-CoV-2. The prospective study material was composed of cDNA or gDNA derived from T cells, B-cell-depleted T cells, or PBMCs.

Overall results and qualifications from the work: Clinical and demographic metadata were provided uncurated, with the amount varying by source and participant.

For CDR1 and CDR2, the germline V gene lists MNHEY and SVGEGT. A distance of 12 bases separates the germline ends of V and J, which lose 6 bases and 1 base respectively. From its cysteine to its phenylalanine, the CDR3 spans 14 amino acids. Only the CDR3 DNA is retained, 42 bases long and in frame from the first base. The immunoSEQ Assay, a bias-controlled multiplex PCR, was used to amplify TCRbeta CDR3 regions from genomic DNA. In the source study's methods: The number of nucleated cells in each sample was estimated from the amplification of reference gene primers within the assay. To quantify the absolute abundance of each unique TCRbeta CDR3 rearrangement, sequence reads were collapsed and filtered. For each sample, productive Simpson clonality was calculated as the square root of Simpson's diversity index over productive rearrangements. Not all clones reach the TCRdb copy of this immuneACCESS table, which keeps in-frame sequences only. Checked studies attribute under half of the gap to unresolved V genes and leave the rest unexplained. The V and J calls and the clone size are those of that table, but D and trimming were determined from the DNA. In all, the sample holds approximately 150,000 clones, and 82% of those were seen once. The top ten hold approximately 8.7% of the sample.

Concerning this clone itself: No cognate antigen has been identified for it. No base quality values were provided; no much bigger clone lies one nucleotide off.

Whole blood was collected in K2EDTA tubes by collaborating institutions according to the institutions' own protocols. For TCRbeta analysis, collaborator samples were shipped as frozen whole blood, as isolated PBMCs, or as DNA extracted from either sample type. The sequenced sample consisted of peripheral blood. Recombination joined TRBV6-2 or TRBV6-3 with TRBJ1-1, with no reliable assignment of the D segment. The receptor's source is a woman aged 70-85 years with acute or convalescent COVID-19. CDR3 region: CASRYQVRNTEAFF. At the DNA level, the sequence is TGTGCCAGCAGATACCAGGTGAGGAACACTGAAGCTTTCTTT.